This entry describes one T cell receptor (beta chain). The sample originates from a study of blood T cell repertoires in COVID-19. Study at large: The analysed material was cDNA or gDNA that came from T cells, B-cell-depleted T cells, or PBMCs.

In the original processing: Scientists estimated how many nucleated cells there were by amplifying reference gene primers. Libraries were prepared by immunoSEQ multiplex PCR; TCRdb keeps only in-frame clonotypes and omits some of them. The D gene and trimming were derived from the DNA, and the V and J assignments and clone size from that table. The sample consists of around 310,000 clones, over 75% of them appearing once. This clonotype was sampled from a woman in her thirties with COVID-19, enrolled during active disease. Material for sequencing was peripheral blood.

The CDR3 bases are TGTGCCAGCAGTCCCCCCCGTCTAAACACTGAAGCTTTCTTT. Translation gives CASSPPRLNTEAFF. This sequence joins TRBV28 and TRBJ1-1; D unresolved. The CDR3 spans 14 residues. The germline V gene encodes CDR1 MDHEN and CDR2 SYDVKM. Trimming removed 5 bases at V and 2 bases at J, with 12 bases between. The full variable domain, in which reference TRBV28 and TRBJ1-1 provide the parts outside the CDR3, is DVKVTQSSRYLVKRTGEKVFLECVQDMDHENMFWYRQDPGLGLRLIYFSYDVKMKEKGDIPEGYSVSREKKERFSLILESASTNQTSMYLCASSPPRLNTEAFFGQGTRLTVV.